This note documents a single TCR beta chain sequence. Its matching antigen is unknown. Each of the CD4+ naive, central memory, regulatory and stem cell-like memory populations was sorted via CD45RO/CCR7/CD25/CD127/CD95/CD27. These data come from a study of beta chain features in type 1 diabetes. Study-wide results and caveats: For Type 1 diabetes patients, all four CD4+ subsets carried TCRB CDR3s that were moderately but significantly shorter.

cDNA synthesis used the whole RNA isolate, giving expressed TCRB sequences. The data were produced by immunoSEQ multiplex PCR, yet TCRdb's version contains in-frame clones alone and is incomplete. The repertoire holds about 260,000 clones, with approximately 70% as singletons. From germline, CDR1 is SGHTA and CDR2 FQGNSA. The CDR3 consists of 12 residues. The V and J ends lost 1 base and 9 bases respectively, with 7 bases between them. The sequence was collected from a man aged 25-45 years in good health. The sequencing sample was made of naive CD4+ T cells from blood. The V call is TRBV7-2, the J call TRBJ2-4; D gene unclear. The CDR3 DNA follows: TGTGCCAGCAGCTTAGGCGGTGGCATTCAGTACTTC. Translation: CASSLGGGIQYF.